This T cell receptor (beta chain) was observed in a study of cytomegalovirus exposure and HLA in healthy donors (dated by TCRdb to about 2017). Notes on the research overall: An earlier analysis of fewer than 750 of the donors reported approximately 300 Gb of sequence data and 90 million to 120 million unique TCR beta sequences obtained from around 180 million T cells. An early release covering some 640 HLA-typed donors comprised about 300 gigabases of sequencing data and approximately 80 million unique TCR sequences. The genetic ancestry cluster associated with self-reported Caucasian donors included about 81% of the roughly 400 genotyped donors. The study was designed to test whether signatures of past pathogen exposure could be identified by cataloging public T cell receptors. The study used immunosequencing to profile the T cell repertoires of around 600 subjects and linked those repertoires to cytomegalovirus serostatus. Along with the approximately 670-subject first cohort, a separate validation cohort of some 130 different subjects was used. To predict cytomegalovirus infection status, the study combined high-throughput TCR immunosequencing, statistical association of individual TCRs with disease status, and machine learning. To study patterns of TCR occurrence, a later analysis re-analyzed previously published TCR beta repertoires from around 660 donors and added high-resolution HLA genotyping. In the later analysis, no new phenotypic data were used to find candidate immune exposures; instead, reliance was placed on TCR beta sequences and their occurrence across donors. An earlier analysis of around 540 of the donors applied high-throughput TCR beta sequencing to assess whether each TCR beta V gene segment acted as functional or pseudogenic. Donor age, sex, ethnicity and CMV serostatus were compiled alongside the repertoire data. A later genetic analysis took genome-wide SNP genotypes for about three fifths of the 666 donors and used that subset as a discovery cohort. Every discovery cohort repertoire had been produced on one sequencing platform. HLA typing covered class I and class II loci at four-digit resolution. Typing coverage differed by locus: A, B, C, DRB1 and DQB1 were typed in roughly 620-640 donors, DQA1 in approximately 520, DPA1 in nearly 610, and DPB1 in about 450. Roughly 5 DR-DQ haplotypes were handled as single units for association and clustering because linkage in the cohort was strong. On average, 235,054 unique TCR beta nucleotide sequences were sequenced per donor among 350 to 400 genotyped donors of the cohort, with roughly a sixth of those sequences being non-productive.

A word on this clone: The antigen it binds to is not known. No much larger clone is present one base from it, and per-base qualities are unavailable.

The library came from the immunoSEQ multiplex PCR assay. The multiplex PCR relied on a mix of 60 forward primers for TCR Vbeta segments and 13 reverse primers for TCR Jbeta segments. A multiplex PCR assay on genomic DNA amplified the CDR3 region of rearranged TCR beta genes. The amplified TCR beta libraries were sequenced on the Illumina HiSeq System as 87-base-pair reads. The authors processed their data as follows. Across the 600 to 700 repertoires, a later analysis counted 80 million or so unique TCR beta chains, some 11 million of which were shared by at least two donors. Raw reads were error-corrected and collapsed into unique sequences with a nearest-neighbor algorithm that merged closely related sequences to remove PCR and sequencing errors. V, D and J gene segments were assigned by aligning CDR3 sequences to IMGT reference sequences. For a sequence to be retained, a match of at least six nucleotides was required to both a V gene segment and a J gene segment. A rearrangement was called productive if the CDR3 had no stop codons and remained in frame with V and J, and every other rearrangement was called non-productive. Following IMGT convention, CDR3 was defined as the stretch from the second conserved V-encoded cysteine up to the conserved J-encoded phenylalanine. In an earlier analysis of around 600 of the donors, sequences lacking an unambiguous match to a single V gene segment were excluded. An earlier analysis of fewer than 650 of the donors classified V segments as functional when productive rearrangements were above 56.7% and as segregating when the standard deviation between donors was above 5%. A statistical classification framework was built to diagnose cytomegalovirus status from the catalog of TCR beta chain sequences. V and J gene assignment, in a later analysis, came from comparing TCR nucleotide sequences with IMGT/GENE-DB human TR gene sequences. Using the TCRdist pipeline, a later analysis assigned CDR3 sequences along with most-parsimonious VDJ recombination scenarios. A later analysis defined each TCR beta chain by its CDR3 amino acid sequence plus V-gene family, and excluded reads lacking a unique V-gene family. A later analysis removed over 500 highly shared, low-generation-probability nucleotide sequences to deal with suspected cross-contamination and a sequencing artifact. In a later analysis, a clonal expansion index was calculated for each public chain from normalized within-repertoire ranks of inferred template counts. In a later analysis, generation probabilities were computed using a VDJ recombination model fitted to out-of-frame rearrangements, and the results were checked against IGoR. A later analysis scored TCR-TCR, TCR-HLA and TCR-CMV co-occurrence with hypergeometric tests, applying a repertoire-size bias correction to TCR pairs. To estimate false discovery rates, a later analysis permuted the HLA or CMV assignments 20 times. A later analysis grouped co-occurring TCRs with DBSCAN, adding TCRdist sequence similarity when clustering within HLA-allele-positive subsets. Co-occurrence clustering excluded repertoires with fewer than 30,000 or more than 120,000 public chains, plus five with anomalous nucleotide sharing. Sourced from immuneACCESS, this table was stored by TCRdb with only in-frame sequences that have V and J called. A share of the clones is absent; for the studies checked, an unresolved V gene accounts for under half, and the remainder has no known explanation. V and J calls and clone size are those listed in that table; D and trimming were worked out from the DNA. This sample lists roughly 130,000 clones; around four fifths were detected once. The top ten hold 0.95% to 1.5% of the sample.

CDR1 and CDR2, per the germline V gene, are MNHNS and SASEGT. Spanning cysteine to phenylalanine, the CDR3 consists of 16 amino acids. Just the 48-base CDR3 DNA is kept, in frame starting at base 1. Deletion took 4 bases off V and 4 bases off J, with a span of 20 bases between the germline ends. General conclusions and limits of the study: Because some donors lacked HLA typing at each locus, the association tests relied only on the typed subset. Because the 87-base-pair reads could not distinguish some IMGT-functional V segments, including TRBV6-2 and TRBV6-3, those segments were excluded. It was suggested by the authors that the approach could potentially be generalized to other disease states and immunological phenotypes. A later analysis associated around 16,000 TCR beta sequences with specific HLA alleles at a false discovery rate of 0.05. This cohort had only TCR beta chains sequenced, and the lack of alpha or paired-chain data limited which features could be detected. A few of the identified cytomegalovirus-associated TCR beta chains were confirmed in vitro to be specific for cytomegalovirus antigens. An association between a missense DCLRE1C variant and V-gene and J-gene trimming of TCR beta chains was found in a later genetic analysis and replicated in an independent cohort. In a later analysis, HLA-associated TCR beta chains showed more clonal expansion and lower generation probabilities than non-associated chains that were equally common. The only immune exposure information available for the cohort was CMV serostatus. Linkage disequilibrium might explain the correlated functional status among segregating V segments, but an unknown experimental factor could not be excluded. A further reported finding was that TCR beta sequences accurately predicted the HLA-A and HLA-B alleles for most subjects in the first cohort. In a later genetic analysis, fewer N-insertions in productive TCRs were reported among donors in an Asian-associated ancestry cluster than the roughly 700-donor mean. Most CMV-associated TCR beta chains appeared to be HLA-restricted in a later analysis, and the HLA associations seemed to be driven largely by CMV exposure. An earlier analysis of around 600 of the donors showed that most TCR beta V segments appeared in productive rearrangements either about 87% or about 30% of the time, which broadly matched IMGT annotations. When HLA alleles, especially DR and DQ, strongly co-occurred, TCR associations were difficult to assign to individual alleles. In the study, roughly 160 TCR beta chains were listed as associated with cytomegalovirus. Cytomegalovirus status was reported to be diagnosed by the classifier with high specificity and sensitivity in both the original and validation cohorts. According to a later analysis, parvovirus B19, influenza, CMV and Epstein-Barr virus appeared linked to several top co-occurrence clusters. While some public TCRs were present in many individuals, most TCR sequences turned up only very rarely across donors. The presence/absence analyses assumed that sequencing depth was roughly uniform across donors, and that assumption may not be true. In a later analysis, the rate of TCR association differed among HLA loci, with DRB1 alleles having the most associated TCRs and HLA-C alleles having the fewest. A cluster of highly shared sequence variants was judged likely to be a technical artifact of the sequencing pipeline. The earlier analysis of 587 of the donors excluded roughly 17 rarely observed V segments, including chromosome 9 orphons, because counts were too low.

The cohort consisted of approximately 690 healthy bone marrow donors. At the time of sampling, every cohort member was nominally healthy, though immune exposures that went unrecorded were likely present. The donor was CMV seronegative and belonged to the group of 380 or so seronegative cohort members. A peripheral blood sample was collected from each donor, and TCR beta sequencing was performed on peripheral blood mononuclear cells. Genomic DNA was extracted from the blood cell samples with the Qiagen DNeasy Blood Extraction Kit. The rearrangement combines TRBV6-1 with TRBJ2-7; matching of 6 bases hints at TRBD2 as the D gene. The sequence was obtained from a boy between 5 and 17 years old in good health and CMV-seronegative. Sequenced material: PBMCs. The nucleotide sequence is TGTGCCAGCAGTGGGACGTCCCCGGGACTGGCGTACGAGCAGTACTTC. The translation is CASSGTSPGLAYEQYF.